This T cell receptor (beta chain) was observed in a study of blood T cell repertoires in COVID-19. The CDR3 extends over 13 amino acids. The V end was cut by 4 bases, the J end by 7 bases, with 10 bases between. The V gene's germline CDR1 is MNHNY and CDR2 SVGAGI (reference sequence). Seattle patients were enrolled during active infection and followed longitudinally. The table came from immunoSEQ multiplex PCR; TCRdb's copy has only in-frame clones and leaves some out. The sample contains 220,000 or so clones, about 81% of which appear only once. This clonotype was sampled from an elderly woman with COVID-19, enrolled during active disease. The genes are TRBV6-6 and TRBJ2-2, with D possibly being TRBD1 (5 bases). The source material was peripheral blood. The DNA of the CDR3 is TGTGCCAGCAGTTCAGGGTTGTACGGGGAGCTGTTTTTT. Its protein is CASSSGLYGELFF.